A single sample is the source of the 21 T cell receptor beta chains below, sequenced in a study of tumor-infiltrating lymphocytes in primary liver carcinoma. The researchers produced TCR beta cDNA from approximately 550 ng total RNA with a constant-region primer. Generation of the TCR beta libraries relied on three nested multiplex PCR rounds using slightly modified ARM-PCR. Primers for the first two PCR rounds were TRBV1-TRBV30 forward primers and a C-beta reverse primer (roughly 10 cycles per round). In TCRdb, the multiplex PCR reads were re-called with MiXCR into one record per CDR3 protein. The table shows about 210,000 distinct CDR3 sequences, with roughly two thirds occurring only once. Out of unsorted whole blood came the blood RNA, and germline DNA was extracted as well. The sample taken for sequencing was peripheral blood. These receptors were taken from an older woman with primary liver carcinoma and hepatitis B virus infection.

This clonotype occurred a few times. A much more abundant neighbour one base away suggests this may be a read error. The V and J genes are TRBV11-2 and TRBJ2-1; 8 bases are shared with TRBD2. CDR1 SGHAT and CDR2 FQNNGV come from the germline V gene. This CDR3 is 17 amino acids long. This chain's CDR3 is CASSLEVAGYSYNEQSF. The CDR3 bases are TGTGCCAGCAGCTTAGAGGTAGCGGGATACTCCTACAATGAGCAGTCCTTC.

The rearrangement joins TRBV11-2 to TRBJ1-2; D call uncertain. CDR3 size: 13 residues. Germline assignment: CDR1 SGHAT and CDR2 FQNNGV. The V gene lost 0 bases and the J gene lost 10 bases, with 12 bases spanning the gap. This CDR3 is CASSLDRNYFYTF. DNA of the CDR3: TGTGCCAGCAGCTTAGACAGAAACTATTTCTACACCTTC.

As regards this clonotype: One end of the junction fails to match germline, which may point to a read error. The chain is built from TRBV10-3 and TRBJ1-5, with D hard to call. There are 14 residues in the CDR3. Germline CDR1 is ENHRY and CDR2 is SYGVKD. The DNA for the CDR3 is TGTGCCATCTGCTCCAGTGAAGGGAATCAGGCCCAGCATTTT. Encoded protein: CAICSSEGNQAQHF.

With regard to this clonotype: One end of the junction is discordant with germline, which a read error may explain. The CDR3 sequence: CVSSLGGQGTEALF. As DNA, the CDR3 is TGTGTCAGCAGCTTAGGGGGACAGGGGACTGAAGCTCTCTTT. The chain employs TRBV11-3 and TRBJ1-1; TRBD1 matches at 10 bases. Germline CDR1 reads SGHNT; CDR2 reads YENEEA. This CDR3 is built from 14 residues.

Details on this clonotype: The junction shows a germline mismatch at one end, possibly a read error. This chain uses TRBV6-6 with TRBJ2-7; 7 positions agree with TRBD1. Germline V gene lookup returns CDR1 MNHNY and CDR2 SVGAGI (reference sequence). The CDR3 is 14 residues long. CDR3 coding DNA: TGTGCCAGCAGTCTCTGGGACAGAACCTATGAGCAGTACTTC. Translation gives CASSLWDRTYEQYF.

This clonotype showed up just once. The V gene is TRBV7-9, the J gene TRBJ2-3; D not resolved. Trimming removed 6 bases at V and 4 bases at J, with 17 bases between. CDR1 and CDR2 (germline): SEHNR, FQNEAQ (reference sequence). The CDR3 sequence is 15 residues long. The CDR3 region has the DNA TGTGCCAGCAGTAAAGCGCGACCGACCGCAGATACGCAGTATTTT. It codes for CASSKARPTADTQYF. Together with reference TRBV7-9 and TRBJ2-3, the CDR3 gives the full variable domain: DTGVSQNPRHKITKRGQNVTFRCDPISEHNRLYWYRQTLGQGPEFLTYFQNEAQLEKSRLLSDRFSAERPKGSFSTLEIQRTEQGDSAMYLCASSKARPTADTQYFGPGTRLTVL.

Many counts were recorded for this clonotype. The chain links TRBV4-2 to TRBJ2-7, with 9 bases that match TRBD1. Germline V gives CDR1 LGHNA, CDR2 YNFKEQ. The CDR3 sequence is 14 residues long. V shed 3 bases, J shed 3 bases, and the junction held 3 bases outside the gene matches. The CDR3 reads CASSQGQGDYEQYF. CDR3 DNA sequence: TGTGCCAGCAGCCAGGGACAGGGAGACTACGAGCAGTACTTC.

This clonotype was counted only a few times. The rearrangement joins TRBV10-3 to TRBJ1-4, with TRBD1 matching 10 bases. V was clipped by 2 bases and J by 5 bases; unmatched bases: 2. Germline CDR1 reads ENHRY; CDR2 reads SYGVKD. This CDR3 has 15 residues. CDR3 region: CAISERGQGNEKLFF. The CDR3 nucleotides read TGTGCCATCAGTGAGCGGGGACAGGGGAATGAAAAACTGTTTTTT.

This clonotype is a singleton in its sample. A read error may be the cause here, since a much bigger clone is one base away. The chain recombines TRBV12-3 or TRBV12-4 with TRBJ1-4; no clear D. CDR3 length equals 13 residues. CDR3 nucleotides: TGTACCAGCAGTGGGATTTCGGGCGAAAAACTGTTTTTT. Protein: CTSSGISGEKLFF.

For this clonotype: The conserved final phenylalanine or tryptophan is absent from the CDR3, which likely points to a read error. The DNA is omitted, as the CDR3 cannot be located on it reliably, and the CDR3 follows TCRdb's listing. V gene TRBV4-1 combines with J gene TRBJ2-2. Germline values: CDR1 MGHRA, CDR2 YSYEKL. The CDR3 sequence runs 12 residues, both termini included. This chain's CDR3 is CASSQGAGEPFS.

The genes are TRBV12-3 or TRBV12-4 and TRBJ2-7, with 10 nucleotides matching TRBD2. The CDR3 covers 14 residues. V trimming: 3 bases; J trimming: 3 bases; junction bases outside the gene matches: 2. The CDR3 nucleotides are TGTGCCAGCAGTTTTCAGCGGGAGGGCTACGAGCAGTACTTC. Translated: CASSFQREGYEQYF.

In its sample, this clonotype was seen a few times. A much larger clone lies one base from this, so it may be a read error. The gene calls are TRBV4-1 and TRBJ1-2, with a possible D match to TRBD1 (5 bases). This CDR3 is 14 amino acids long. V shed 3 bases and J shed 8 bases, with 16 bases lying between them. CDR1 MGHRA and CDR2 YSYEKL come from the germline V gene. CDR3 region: CASSQLAGVRGYTF. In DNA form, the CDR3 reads TGCGCCAGCAGCCAGTTGGCGGGGGTGAGGGGCTACACCTTC.

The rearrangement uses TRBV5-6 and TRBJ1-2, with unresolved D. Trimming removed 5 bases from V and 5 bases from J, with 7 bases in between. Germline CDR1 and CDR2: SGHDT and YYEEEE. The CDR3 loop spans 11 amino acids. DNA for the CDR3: TGTGCCAGCAGTAGTCGGTATGGCTACACCTTC. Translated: CASSSRYGYTF.

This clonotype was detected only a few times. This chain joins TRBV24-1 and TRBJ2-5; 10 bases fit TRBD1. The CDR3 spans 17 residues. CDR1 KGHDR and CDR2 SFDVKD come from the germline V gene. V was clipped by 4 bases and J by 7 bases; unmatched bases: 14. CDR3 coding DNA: TGTGCCACCAGTGACTGGGACAGGGGACCTATCGGGGGGACCCAGTACTTC. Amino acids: CATSDWDRGPIGGTQYF.

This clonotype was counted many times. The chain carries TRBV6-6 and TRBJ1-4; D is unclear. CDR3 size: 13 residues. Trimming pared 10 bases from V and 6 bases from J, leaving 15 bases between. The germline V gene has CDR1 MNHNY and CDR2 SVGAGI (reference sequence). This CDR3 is CATEGTQDEKLFF. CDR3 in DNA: TGTGCCACCGAGGGTACGCAAGATGAAAAACTGTTTTTT.

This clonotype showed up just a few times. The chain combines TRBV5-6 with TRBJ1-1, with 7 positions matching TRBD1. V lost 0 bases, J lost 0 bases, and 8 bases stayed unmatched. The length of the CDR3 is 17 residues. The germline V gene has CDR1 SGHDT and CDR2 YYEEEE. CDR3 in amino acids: CASSLERGLGVNTEAFF. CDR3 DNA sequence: TGTGCCAGCAGCTTGGAAAGGGGGCTCGGGGTGAACACTGAAGCTTTCTTT.

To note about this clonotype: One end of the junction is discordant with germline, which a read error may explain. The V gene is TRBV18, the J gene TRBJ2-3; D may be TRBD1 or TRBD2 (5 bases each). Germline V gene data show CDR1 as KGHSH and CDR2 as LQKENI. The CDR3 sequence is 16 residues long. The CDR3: CASSPPWGITTGTQYF. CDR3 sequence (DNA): TGTGCCAGCTCGCCCCCATGGGGGATAACCACAGGTACGCAGTATTTT. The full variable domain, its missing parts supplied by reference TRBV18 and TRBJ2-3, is NAGVMQNPRHLVRRRGQEARLRCSPMKGHSHVYWYRQLPEEGLKFMVYLQKENIIDESGMPKERFSAEFPKEGPSILRIQQVVRGDSAAYFCASSPPWGITTGTQYFGPGTRLTVL.

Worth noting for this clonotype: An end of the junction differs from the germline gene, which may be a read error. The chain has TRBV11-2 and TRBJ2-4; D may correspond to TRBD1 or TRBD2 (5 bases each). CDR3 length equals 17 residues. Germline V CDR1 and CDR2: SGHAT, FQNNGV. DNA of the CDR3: TGTGCCAGCAGCTCGCTCCCCCCGGGACGCTTAGGGCACATTCACTACTTC. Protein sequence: CASSSLPPGRLGHIHYF. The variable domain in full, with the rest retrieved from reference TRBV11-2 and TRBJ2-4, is EAGVAQSPRYKIIEKRQSVAFWCNPISGHATLYWYQQILGQGPKLLIQFQNNGVVDDSQLPKDRFSAERLKGVDSTLKIQPAKLEDSAVYLCASSSLPPGRLGHIHYFGAGTRLSVL.

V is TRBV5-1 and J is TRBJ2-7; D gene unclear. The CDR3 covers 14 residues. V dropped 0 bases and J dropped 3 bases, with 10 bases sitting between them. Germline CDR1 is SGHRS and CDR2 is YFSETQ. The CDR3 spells CASSLDTIFYEQYF. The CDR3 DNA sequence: TGCGCCAGCAGCTTGGACACTATTTTCTACGAGCAGTACTTC.

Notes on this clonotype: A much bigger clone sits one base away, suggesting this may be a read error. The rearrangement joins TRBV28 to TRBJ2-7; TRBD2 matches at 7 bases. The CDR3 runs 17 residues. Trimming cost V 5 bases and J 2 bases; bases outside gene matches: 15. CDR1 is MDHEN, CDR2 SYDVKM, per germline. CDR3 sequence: CASSPKSASGAPYEQYF. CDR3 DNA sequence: TGTGCCAGCAGTCCGAAATCCGCCAGCGGGGCCCCCTACGAGCAGTACTTC.

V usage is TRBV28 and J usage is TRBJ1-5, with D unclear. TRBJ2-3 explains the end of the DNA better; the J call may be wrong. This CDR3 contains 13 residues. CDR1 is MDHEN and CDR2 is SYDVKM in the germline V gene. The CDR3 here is CASRGRLNQPQYF. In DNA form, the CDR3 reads TGTGCCAGCAGAGGCCGGCTCAATCAGCCCCAGTATTTT.